This record covers a single TCR beta chain. This clonotype was counted a few times. Its antigen is not yet known. One base away there is no much larger clone; base qualities are not given. The library came from RT-PCR. TCRdb names NextSeq 550 as the instrument used. TCRdb reran the public reads through fastp at Q25 and MiXCR, keeping productive beta chains. When rows share a CDR3 protein, they turn into one entry using the most common DNA and genes. Within this sample are roughly 190,000 distinct CDR3 sequences, with around two fifths of them counted one time only. The ten biggest clones cover less than 40% of the sample. The data stem from a study of patients and donors after allogeneic stem cell transplantation (dated by TCRdb to 2018 to 2020). The CDR3 contains 15 residues, cysteine and phenylalanine counted. Only the CDR3 DNA is retained, 45 bases long and in frame from the first base. Reading the germline V gene (reference sequence) gives CDR1 LNHDA and CDR2 SQIVND. From V the trimming removes 6 bases and from J it removes 4 bases, while the gene matches leave 6 bases of the junction unaccounted for.

The source material was blood, either unsorted or a sorted T cell fraction (not recorded which). The chain joins TRBV19 to TRBJ2-2, and 9 junction bases match TRBD2. The sequence was obtained from a human donor who was either an allogeneic HSCT recipient or a stem cell or donor lymphocyte infusion donor (not recorded which). It is not recorded whose cells these are; they may come from a transplant donor. The nucleotide sequence is given as TGTGCCAGTAGGAGACTAGCGGAGACCACCGGGGAGCTGTTTTTT. This sequence encodes CASRRLAETTGELFF.